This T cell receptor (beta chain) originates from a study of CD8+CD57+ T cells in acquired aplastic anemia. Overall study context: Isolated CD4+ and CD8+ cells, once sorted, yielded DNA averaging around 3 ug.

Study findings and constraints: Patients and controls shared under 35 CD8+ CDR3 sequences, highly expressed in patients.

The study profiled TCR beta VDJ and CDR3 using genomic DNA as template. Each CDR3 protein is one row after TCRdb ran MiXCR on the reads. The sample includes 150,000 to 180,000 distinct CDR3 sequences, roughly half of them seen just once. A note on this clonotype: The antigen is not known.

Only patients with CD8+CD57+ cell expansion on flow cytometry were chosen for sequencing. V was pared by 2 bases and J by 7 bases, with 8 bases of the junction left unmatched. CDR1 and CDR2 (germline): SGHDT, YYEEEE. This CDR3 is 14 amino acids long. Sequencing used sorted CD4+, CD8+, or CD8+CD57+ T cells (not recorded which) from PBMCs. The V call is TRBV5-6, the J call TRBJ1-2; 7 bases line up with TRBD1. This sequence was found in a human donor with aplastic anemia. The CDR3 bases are TGTGCCAGCAGCTTAGGCAGACAGGGCTTTGGCTACACCTTC. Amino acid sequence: CASSLGRQGFGYTF.